The 20 T cell receptor beta chains in this list originate from one sample, sequenced in a study of cytomegalovirus exposure and HLA in healthy donors. The PCR used 60 Vbeta and 13 Jbeta primers. Clones were sequenced by immunoSEQ multiplex PCR, and TCRdb holds only the in-frame ones, with some missing. The sample gives around 130,000 clones, roughly 82% of which show up once; just under 3% is in the top ten. The material sequenced was PBMCs. These receptors originate from a woman aged 40 to 55 in good health and CMV-seropositive.

The chain uses TRBV27 and TRBJ1-4, with unresolved D. Trimming cost V 4 bases and J 5 bases, with 11 bases left between them. This CDR3 contains 14 residues. Germline V gene lookup returns CDR1 MNHEY and CDR2 SMNVEV (reference sequence). CDR3 in amino acids: CASSSGVVNEKLFF. For the CDR3, the DNA is TGTGCCAGCAGTTCAGGCGTCGTGAATGAAAAACTGTTTTTT.

This clone has more than one count but fewer than ten. The chain employs TRBV5-6 and TRBJ2-1; 9 bases are a match to TRBD2. The trim removed 2 bases at V and 7 bases at J, leaving 7 bases unmatched. The CDR3 runs to 15 residues. CDR1 and CDR2 from the germline V gene are SGHDT and YYEEEE. The CDR3 spells CASSFAGGPGNEQFF. The CDR3 bases are TGTGCCAGCAGCTTCGCGGGAGGGCCGGGGAATGAGCAGTTCTTC.

The chain carries TRBV10-3 and TRBJ2-5; 11 nucleotides match TRBD1. The DNA end is more similar to TRBJ2-7, so the J call may be wrong. The CDR3 runs 16 residues. CDR1 and CDR2 from the germline V gene are ENHRY and SYGVKD. This CDR3 is CAISDSSGTGGYEQYF. DNA for the CDR3: TGTGCCATCAGTGATTCTTCCGGGACAGGGGGATACGAGCAGTACTTC.

This clone was counted only a few times. The chain joins TRBV11-2 to TRBJ1-4; 7 bases are a match to TRBD1. CDR1 and CDR2 from the germline V gene are SGHAT and FQNNGV. The CDR3 consists of 14 residues. Trimming cost V 4 bases and J 3 bases; bases outside gene matches: 2. As DNA, the CDR3 is TGTGCCAGCAGCTCGACAGGGTCTAATGAAAAACTGTTTTTT. Its translation: CASSSTGSNEKLFF.

This clone was detected once. V gene TRBV7-3 combines with J gene TRBJ2-1, with D maybe TRBD2 (5 bases). V was trimmed by 0 bases and J by 10 bases, leaving 25 bases between them. The germline V gene encodes CDR1 SGHTA and CDR2 FQGTGA. CDR3 length equals 18 residues. The CDR3 bases are TGTGCCAGCAGCTTAACAAATGATTTGACATGGGGAGACTACGAGCAGTTCTTC. It specifies CASSLTNDLTWGDYEQFF.

The chain combines TRBV28 with TRBJ1-3, with TRBD1 identical over 7 bases. Germline lookup yields CDR1 MDHEN and CDR2 SYDVKM. The CDR3 has 14 residues. With 6 bases clipped from V and 12 bases from J, the junction kept 14 bases outside the gene matches. DNA for the CDR3: TGTGCCAGCAGCAAAGGGACAGAGATTATCCGCATATATTTT. Amino acids: CASSKGTEIIRIYF.

V gene TRBV7-9 combines with J gene TRBJ1-1; possibly TRBD1 for D (5 bases). Trimming pared 5 bases from V and 1 base from J, leaving 14 bases between. This CDR3 spans 15 amino acids. Looked up from germline, CDR1 is SEHNR and CDR2 is FQNEAQ (reference sequence). CDR3 nucleotides: TGTGCCAGCAGCCGTTCCCTAGGGGAGAACACTGAAGCTTTCTTT. This codes for CASSRSLGENTEAFF.

This clone was detected once. This rearrangement joins TRBV6-1 to TRBJ2-2, with TRBD2 as a possible D gene (6 bases). The CDR3 spans 15 residues. Per the germline V gene, CDR1 is MNHNS and CDR2 is SASEGT. Deletions cut 5 bases from V and 0 bases from J, with 10 bases between. DNA of the CDR3: TGTGCCAGCAGTCGACTAGTCGCGAACACCGGGGAGCTGTTTTTT. This encodes CASSRLVANTGELFF.

The chain carries TRBV6-5 and TRBJ2-6, with unresolved D. CDR1 MNHEY and CDR2 SVGAGI come from the germline V gene. This CDR3 spans 14 amino acids. V was pared by 7 bases and J by 0 bases, with 7 bases between. The CDR3 nucleotides read TGTGCCAGCACTCTCCTCTCTGGGGCCAACGTCCTGACTTTC. It codes for CASTLLSGANVLTF.

Many counts were recorded for this clone. This rearrangement joins TRBV7-9 to TRBJ2-6; D uncertain. Trimming shortened V by 2 bases and J by 1 base, and 6 bases separated the two germline ends. Germline CDR1 SEHNR, CDR2 FQNEAQ (reference sequence). This CDR3 comprises 15 residues. CDR3 nucleotide sequence: TGTGCCAGCAGCTTAACGACATCTGGGGCCAACGTCCTGACTTTC. Translating gives CASSLTTSGANVLTF.

The gene calls are TRBV7-9 and TRBJ2-1, with 8 bases identical to TRBD1. The CDR3 runs 17 residues. V lost 1 base to trimming and J lost 6 bases; unmatched junction nucleotides: 11. Germline loops: CDR1 SEHNR, CDR2 FQNEAQ (reference sequence). In DNA, the CDR3 is TGTGCCAGCAGCTTAGTACCCGGGACAGGTGGCATCAATGAGCAGTTCTTC. It yields the protein CASSLVPGTGGINEQFF.

The chain combines TRBV6-5 with TRBJ2-2; D is perhaps TRBD2 (6 bases). V lost 8 bases and J lost 8, with 18 bases in between. This CDR3 is built from 14 residues. In germline, CDR1 is MNHEY, CDR2 SVGAGI. The CDR3 is CASERSPGGGELFF. The DNA for the CDR3 is TGTGCCAGCGAGAGGTCCCCCGGAGGGGGGGAGCTGTTTTTT.

The V gene is TRBV4-1, the J gene TRBJ1-1, with D maybe TRBD1 (6 bases). This CDR3 comprises 16 residues. Per the germline V gene, CDR1 is MGHRA and CDR2 is YSYEKL. The ends were cut back, 0 bases at V and 0 bases at J, with 11 bases in the middle. The CDR3 loop is CASSQDGTGMNTEAFF. CDR3 DNA: TGCGCCAGCAGCCAAGATGGAACAGGGATGAACACTGAAGCTTTCTTT.

V gene TRBV7-9 combines with J gene TRBJ1-2, with a possible D match to TRBD1 (5 bases). Germline lookup yields CDR1 SEHNR and CDR2 FQNEAQ (reference sequence). V lost 4 bases and J lost 8, with 17 bases in between. The CDR3 loop spans 14 amino acids. The CDR3, as DNA: TGTGCCAGCAGCTCCCTGACAGCCACTAAGGGCTACACCTTC. It specifies CASSSLTATKGYTF.

This chain uses TRBV28 with TRBJ1-1; weak D call: TRBD1 (5 bases). This CDR3 comprises 13 residues. Trimming took off 7 bases at V and 1 base at J, with 10 bases between the two ends. Germline V lookup: CDR1 MDHEN, CDR2 SYDVKM. CDR3 DNA: TGTGCCAGCATCAGGGTTAGGAACACTGAAGCTTTCTTT. Translating gives CASIRVRNTEAFF.

The chain is built from TRBV5-1 and TRBJ2-3; 11 positions agree with TRBD2. This CDR3 has 13 residues. The V gene's germline CDR1 is SGHRS and CDR2 YFSETQ. The V segment lost 4 bases and the J segment 12 bases; nucleotides outside the gene matches: 7. This CDR3 reads CASSPLAGGLQYF. CDR3 coding DNA: TGCGCCAGCAGCCCGCTAGCGGGAGGCCTCCAGTATTTT.

The chain couples TRBV30 to TRBJ1-5, with TRBD1 matching 7 bases. Trimming took 0 bases from V and 3 from J; bases not matched to a gene: 17. Looked up from germline, CDR1 is GTSNPN and CDR2 is SVGIG (reference sequence). This CDR3 is built from 19 residues. CDR3 in amino acids: CAWSVKWSGGHGANQPQHF. DNA of the CDR3: TGTGCCTGGAGTGTAAAATGGTCAGGGGGTCACGGGGCCAATCAGCCCCAGCATTTT.

This chain connects TRBV9 to TRBJ2-2, with TRBD1 as a possible D gene (6 bases). The CDR3 is 15 amino acids. Germline V lookup: CDR1 SGDLS, CDR2 YYNGEE. Between the trimmed V and J ends, which lost 0 bases and 6 bases, there was a span of 12 bases. This CDR3 reads CASSVEGGMAGELFF. CDR3 DNA sequence: TGTGCCAGCAGCGTAGAAGGGGGAATGGCCGGGGAGCTGTTTTTT.

J is TRBJ2-7 and V is TRBV12-5; 7 bases are shared with TRBD2. Germline CDR1 LGHNT, CDR2 FRNRAP. V lost 5 bases and J lost 9; bases outside the gene matches: 19. The CDR3 totals 16 residues. CDR3 nucleotides: TGTGCTAGTGGTGCCCCCGGGGCGGGGGTGCCTACGAGGCAGTACTTC. Encoded protein: CASGAPGAGVPTRQYF.

The V call is TRBV27, the J call TRBJ1-1; D remains unclear. CDR3 size: 16 residues. Trimming cost V 2 bases and J 4 bases, with 17 bases left between them. Germline V gene sequence: CDR1 MNHEY, CDR2 SMNVEV (reference sequence). Written as DNA, the CDR3 is TGTGCCAGCAGTTTAGGAGCGGACCCCACCGGCACTGAAGCTTTCTTT. Its translation is CASSLGADPTGTEAFF.